This section outlines one T cell receptor (beta chain) sequence together with its context. Its antigen is unidentified. Germline values: CDR1 MNHEY, CDR2 SMNVEV (reference sequence). The CDR3 contains 14 residues. V lost 6 bases and J lost 0, with 11 bases in between. This entry belongs to a study of response to subunit inactivated influenza vaccine. Findings and limits, study-wide: There was a suggestion from the authors that each seasonal influenza vaccination recruits few new T cells.

MiXCR, applied by TCRdb to the RT-PCR reads, yields one record per CDR3 protein. This table holds 160,000 or so distinct CDR3 sequences, around 9.9% found once. This clonotype originated in a man over 45 who received an inactivated influenza vaccine. This chain uses TRBV27 with TRBJ1-1, with D unresolved. Source: non-naive T cells sorted from PBMCs, taken roughly 46 days after vaccination. The CDR3 sequence: CASSLFGLNTEAFF. In DNA form, the CDR3 reads TGTGCCAGCAGCCTGTTCGGCCTGAACACTGAAGCTTTCTTT.